The clone carrying this T cell receptor beta chain was observed at least ten times. The sample comes from a study of tumor-infiltrating lymphocytes in primary liver carcinoma. The CDR3 has 13 amino acids. The V end was cut by 5 bases, the J end by 1 base, with 9 bases between. CDR1 is MNHNY, CDR2 SVGAGI, per germline (reference sequence). Starting from around 0.45 ug of total RNA, TCR beta cDNA was produced with a primer in the constant region. Construction of TCR beta libraries relied on three successive nested multiplex PCR rounds employing slightly modified ARM-PCR. For approximately 9 cycles apiece, the opening two PCR rounds ran with TRBV1-TRBV30 forward primers and a C-beta reverse primer. TCRdb reanalysed the multiplex PCR reads using MiXCR and keeps one entry per CDR3 protein. The sample consists of under 200,000 distinct CDR3 sequences, about two thirds of them appearing once. Blood RNA was derived from unsorted whole blood, and germline DNA was extracted too.

The rearrangement links TRBV6-6 to TRBJ2-7, with a weak D call TRBD1 (6 bases). This TCR was sampled from a woman aged 55-69 years with primary liver carcinoma and hepatitis B virus infection. The specimen was peripheral blood. The CDR3 here is CASSPGQSYEQYF. The CDR3 DNA reads TGTGCCAGCAGTCCCGGACAGTCCTACGAGCAGTACTTC.